A selection of T cell receptor beta chains follows, all from one sample in a study of tumor and adjacent non-tumor tissue in lung cancer. Via MiXCR, TCRdb re-called the multiplex PCR reads, giving one row per CDR3 protein. The sample comprises around 80,000 distinct CDR3 sequences, over 60% of which are singletons, and 30% to 50% rests with the top ten. Sequencing was carried out using distant non-tumor lung tissue. These receptor sequences come from a man aged 65 to 85 with non-small cell lung cancer. Both conserved end residues are part of each CDR3. Each record gives: J gene, V gene, D gene, clone size, CDR3 protein, CDR3 DNA. D genes are given only for firm matches. For some rows the clone size is stated as once, few or many, or as a class when expanded; others skip it.

J: TRBJ1-1
V: TRBV10-3
D: -
size: -
CDR3: CPISAPDRNTEAFF
DNA: TGTCCCATCAGTGCGCCAGACAGGAACACTGAAGCTTTCTTT

J: TRBJ2-3
V: TRBV20-1
D: -
size: -
CDR3: CSAKTGPSTYTQYF
DNA: TGCAGTGCAAAAACGGGACCTAGCACATATACGCAGTATTTT

J: TRBJ2-5
V: TRBV4-2
D: -
size: many
CDR3: CASSQDRAPETQYF
DNA: TGTGCCAGCAGCCAAGATCGGGCACCCGAGACCCAGTACTTC

J: TRBJ2-7
V: TRBV7-3
D: -
size: -
CDR3: CAGSFTRGYEQYF
DNA: TGTGCCGGCAGCTTCACCAGGGGCTACGAGCAGTACTTC

J: TRBJ2-5
V: TRBV4-1
D: -
size: -
CDR3: CASNQAGGGVGGETQYF
DNA: TGCGCCAGCAACCAAGCGGGTGGAGGGGTTGGAGGAGAGACCCAGTACTTC

J: TRBJ1-1
V: TRBV5-4
D: TRBD1
size: -
CDR3: CASNLDRASTEAFF
DNA: TGTGCTAGCAACCTTGACAGGGCAAGCACTGAAGCTTTCTTT

J: TRBJ2-3
V: TRBV6-6
D: -
size: -
CDR3: CAGTVRESRSDTQYF
DNA: TGTGCCGGCACCGTCCGGGAGTCTAGATCAGATACGCAGTATTTT

J: TRBJ1-2
V: TRBV4-2
D: -
size: once
CDR3: CAISQGFWVDNHGYTF
DNA: TGTGCCATCAGTCAAGGGTTTTGGGTCGATAACCATGGCTACACCTTC

J: TRBJ2-7
V: TRBV5-4
D: -
size: -
CDR3: CASSLALGAEPTSYVQYF
DNA: TGTGCCAGCAGCTTGGCTCTAGGGGCGGAGCCAACATCCTACGTGCAATACTTC

J: TRBJ2-3
V: TRBV20-1
D: -
size: few
CDR3: CSARLNTNTDTQYF
DNA: TGCAGTGCTAGACTCAACACCAACACAGATACGCAGTATTTT

J: TRBJ1-4
V: TRBV4-2
D: -
size: -
CDR3: CASSQVPLGVGSEKLFF
DNA: TGTGCCAGCAGCCAAGTACCGTTGGGGGTAGGCAGTGAAAAACTGTTTTTT

J: TRBJ2-4
V: TRBV29-1
D: -
size: -
CDR3: CSVEPKGWGNIQYF
DNA: TGCAGCGTTGAGCCGAAGGGTTGGGGGAACATTCAGTACTTC

J: TRBJ2-7
V: TRBV11-2
D: -
size: -
CDR3: CASSLDQGGRYEQCF
DNA: TGTGCTAGCAGCTTAGATCAGGGGGGCAGGTACGAGCAGTGCTTC

J: TRBJ2-1
V: TRBV10-1
D: -
size: -
CDR3: CASGRGGSYNKQFF
DNA: TGCGCGAGCGGTCGTGGGGGATCCTACAATAAGCAGTTCTTC

J: TRBJ1-1
V: TRBV11-2
D: -
size: -
CDR3: CASSLTNSSNTEAFF
DNA: TGTGCCAGCAGCTTAACCAATTCAAGCAACACTGAAGCTTTCTTT

J: TRBJ2-1
V: TRBV6-1
D: -
size: -
CDR3: CASSEDVGLFGYNELFF
DNA: TGTGCCAGCAGTGAAGACGTGGGACTCTTTGGTTACAATGAGCTGTTCTTC

J: TRBJ2-5
V: TRBV20-1
D: -
size: -
CDR3: CSARDPRGGQEKQYF
DNA: TGCAGTGCTAGAGATCCCAGGGGGGGCCAAGAGAAACAGTACTTC

J: TRBJ2-7
V: TRBV6-5
D: -
size: -
CDR3: CASRRDSALDGQYF
DNA: TGTGCCAGCAGGCGGGACTCCGCCCTGGACGGGCAGTACTTC

J: TRBJ1-1
V: TRBV29-1
D: -
size: -
CDR3: CSVTKGVETEVFF
DNA: TGCAGCGTTACTAAGGGGGTCGAGACTGAAGTTTTCTTT

J: TRBJ2-2
V: TRBV7-9
D: -
size: -
CDR3: CASNREGSNTGELFF
DNA: TGTGCCAGCAACCGAGAAGGTTCGAACACCGGGGAGCTGTTTTTT

J: TRBJ1-1
V: TRBV11-3
D: -
size: few
CDR3: CASSPRVLNTEVFF
DNA: TGTGCCAGCAGCCCAAGGGTGCTTAACACTGAAGTTTTCTTT

J: TRBJ2-7
V: TRBV6-5
D: TRBD2
size: -
CDR3: CASSPGLAGDRSGEQYF
DNA: TGTGCCAGCAGTCCAGGACTAGCGGGAGATCGCTCGGGCGAGCAGTACTTC

J: TRBJ2-3
V: TRBV5-1
D: TRBD1
size: -
CDR3: CASSISTGGDTQYF
DNA: TGCGCCAGCAGCATAAGTACAGGGGGAGATACGCAGTATTTT

J: TRBJ1-6
V: TRBV27
D: -
size: few
CDR3: CASRYRDRENSPLHF
DNA: TGTGCCAGCAGATACCGGGACCGAGAAAATTCACCCCTCCACTTT

J: TRBJ1-2
V: TRBV6-1
D: TRBD1
size: -
CDR3: CSSTARDRNGGGYAF
DNA: TGTTCCAGCACCGCCCGGGACAGGAACGGTGGTGGCTACGCTTTC